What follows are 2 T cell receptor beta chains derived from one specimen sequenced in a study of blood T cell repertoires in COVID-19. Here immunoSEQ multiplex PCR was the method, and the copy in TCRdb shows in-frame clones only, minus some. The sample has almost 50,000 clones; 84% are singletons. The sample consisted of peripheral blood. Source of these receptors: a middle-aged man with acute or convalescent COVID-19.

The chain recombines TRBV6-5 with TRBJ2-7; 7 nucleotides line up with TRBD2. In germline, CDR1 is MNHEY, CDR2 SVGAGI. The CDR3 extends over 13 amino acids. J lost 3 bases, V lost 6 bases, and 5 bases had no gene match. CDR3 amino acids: CASRLGGGYEQYF. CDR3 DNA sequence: TGTGCCAGCAGACTTGGGGGGGGCTACGAGCAGTACTTC.

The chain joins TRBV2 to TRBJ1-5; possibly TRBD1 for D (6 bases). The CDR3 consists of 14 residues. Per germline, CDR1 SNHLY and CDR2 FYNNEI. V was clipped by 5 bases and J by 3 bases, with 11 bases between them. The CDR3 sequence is CASSRTVNNQPQHF. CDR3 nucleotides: TGTGCCAGCAGTCGGACAGTAAACAATCAGCCCCAGCATTTT.